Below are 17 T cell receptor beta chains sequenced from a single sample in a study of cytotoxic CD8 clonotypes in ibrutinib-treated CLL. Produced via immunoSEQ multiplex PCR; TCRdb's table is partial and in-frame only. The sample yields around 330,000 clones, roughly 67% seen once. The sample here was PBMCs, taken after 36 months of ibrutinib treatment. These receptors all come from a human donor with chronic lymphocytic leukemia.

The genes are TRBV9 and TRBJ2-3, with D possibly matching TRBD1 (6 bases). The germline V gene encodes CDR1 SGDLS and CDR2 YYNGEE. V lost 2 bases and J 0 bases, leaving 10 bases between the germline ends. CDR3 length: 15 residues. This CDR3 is CASSVGTISTDTQYF. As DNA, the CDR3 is TGTGCCAGCAGCGTCGGGACAATTAGCACAGATACGCAGTATTTT.

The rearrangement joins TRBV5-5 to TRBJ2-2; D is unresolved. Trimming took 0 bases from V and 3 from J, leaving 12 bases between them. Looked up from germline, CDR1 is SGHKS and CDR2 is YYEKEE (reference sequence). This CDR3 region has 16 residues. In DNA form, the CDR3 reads TGTGCCAGCAGCTTGGGGTTGGGCACCTACACCGGGGAGCTGTTTTTT. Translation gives CASSLGLGTYTGELFF.

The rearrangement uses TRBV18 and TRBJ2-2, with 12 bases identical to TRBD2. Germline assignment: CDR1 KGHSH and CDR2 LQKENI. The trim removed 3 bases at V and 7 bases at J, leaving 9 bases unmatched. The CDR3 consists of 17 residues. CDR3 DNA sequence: TGTGCCAGCTCACCGCAGAGACTAGCGGGAGCGGACGGGGAGCTGTTTTTT. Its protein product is CASSPQRLAGADGELFF.

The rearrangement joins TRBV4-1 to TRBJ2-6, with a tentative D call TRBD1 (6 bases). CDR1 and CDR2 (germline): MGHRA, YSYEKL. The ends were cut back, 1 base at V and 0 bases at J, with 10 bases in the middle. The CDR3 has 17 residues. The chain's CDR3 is CASSQVTGYSGANVLTF. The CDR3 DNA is TGCGCCAGCAGCCAAGTTACAGGGTACTCTGGGGCCAACGTCCTGACTTTC.

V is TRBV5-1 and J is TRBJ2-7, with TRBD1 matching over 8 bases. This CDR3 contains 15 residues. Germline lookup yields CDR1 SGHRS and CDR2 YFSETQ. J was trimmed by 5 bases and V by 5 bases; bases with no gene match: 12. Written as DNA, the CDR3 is TGCGCCAGCAGGCCCCGACAGGGGTCCGCGGACGAGCAGTACTTC. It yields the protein CASRPRQGSADEQYF.

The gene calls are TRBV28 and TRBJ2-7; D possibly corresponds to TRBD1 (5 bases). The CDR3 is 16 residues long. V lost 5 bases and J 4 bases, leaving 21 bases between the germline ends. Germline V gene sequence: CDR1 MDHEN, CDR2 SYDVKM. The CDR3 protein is CASSLLGQPGKYEQYF. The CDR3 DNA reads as TGTGCCAGCAGTCTTCTAGGACAACCGGGTAAATACGAGCAGTACTTC. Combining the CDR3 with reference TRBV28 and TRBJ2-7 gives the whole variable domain DVKVTQSSRYLVKRTGEKVFLECVQDMDHENMFWYRQDPGLGLRLIYFSYDVKMKEKGDIPEGYSVSREKKERFSLILESASTNQTSMYLCASSLLGQPGKYEQYFGPGTRLTVT.

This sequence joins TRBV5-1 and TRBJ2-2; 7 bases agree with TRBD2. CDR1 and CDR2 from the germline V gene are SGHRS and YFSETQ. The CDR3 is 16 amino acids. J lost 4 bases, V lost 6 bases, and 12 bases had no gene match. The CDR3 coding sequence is TGCGCCAGCACCCCCTTTCTCGGCGGGAGCACCGGGGAGCTGTTTTTT. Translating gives CASTPFLGGSTGELFF.

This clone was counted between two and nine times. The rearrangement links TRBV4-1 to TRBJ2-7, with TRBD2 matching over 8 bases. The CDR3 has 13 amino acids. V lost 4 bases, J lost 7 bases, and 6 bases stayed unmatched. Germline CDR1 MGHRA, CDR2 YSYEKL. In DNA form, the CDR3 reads TGCGCCAGCAGCCCTGGACTAGCCCGGGAGCAGTACTTC. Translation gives CASSPGLAREQYF.

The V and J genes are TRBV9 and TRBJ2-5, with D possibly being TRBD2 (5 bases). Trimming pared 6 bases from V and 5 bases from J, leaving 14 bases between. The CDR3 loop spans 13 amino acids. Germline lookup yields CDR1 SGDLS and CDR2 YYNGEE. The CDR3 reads CASNTGFGETQYF. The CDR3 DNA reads TGTGCCAGCAACACGGGGTTCGGGGAGACCCAGTACTTC. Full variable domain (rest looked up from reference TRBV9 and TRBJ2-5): DSGVTQTPKHLITATGQRVTLRCSPRSGDLSVYWYQQSLDQGLQFLIQYYNGEERAKGNILERFSAQQFPDLHSELNLSSLELGDSALYFCASNTGFGETQYFGPGTRLLVL.

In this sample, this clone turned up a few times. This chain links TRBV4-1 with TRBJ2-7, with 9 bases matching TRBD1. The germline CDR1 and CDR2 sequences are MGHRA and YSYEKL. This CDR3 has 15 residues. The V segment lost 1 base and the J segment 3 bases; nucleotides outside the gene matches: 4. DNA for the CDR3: TGCGCCAGCAGCCAAGCGCCGGGACAGGGCTACGAGCAGTACTTC. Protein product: CASSQAPGQGYEQYF.

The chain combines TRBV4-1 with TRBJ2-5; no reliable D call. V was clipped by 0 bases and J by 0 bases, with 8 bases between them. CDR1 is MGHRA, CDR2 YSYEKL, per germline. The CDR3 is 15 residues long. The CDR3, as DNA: TGCGCCAGCAGCCAAGATAGGCAGTACCAAGAGACCCAGTACTTC. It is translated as CASSQDRQYQETQYF.

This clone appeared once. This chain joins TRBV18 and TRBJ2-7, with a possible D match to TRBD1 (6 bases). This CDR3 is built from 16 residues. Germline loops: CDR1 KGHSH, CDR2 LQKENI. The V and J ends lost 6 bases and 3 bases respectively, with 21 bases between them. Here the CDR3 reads CASSGDRNQGDYEQYF. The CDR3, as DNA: TGTGCCAGCTCGGGAGACAGGAACCAGGGAGACTACGAGCAGTACTTC. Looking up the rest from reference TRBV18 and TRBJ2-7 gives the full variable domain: NAGVMQNPRHLVRRRGQEARLRCSPMKGHSHVYWYRQLPEEGLKFMVYLQKENIIDESGMPKERFSAEFPKEGPSILRIQQVVRGDSAAYFCASSGDRNQGDYEQYFGPGTRLTVT.

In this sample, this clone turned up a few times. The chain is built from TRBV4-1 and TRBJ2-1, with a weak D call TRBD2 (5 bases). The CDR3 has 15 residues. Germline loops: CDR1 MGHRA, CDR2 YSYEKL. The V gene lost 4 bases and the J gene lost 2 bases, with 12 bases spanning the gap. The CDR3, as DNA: TGCGCCAGCAGCCGTGAGGGCTCGACCTACAATGAGCAGTTCTTC. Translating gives CASSREGSTYNEQFF.

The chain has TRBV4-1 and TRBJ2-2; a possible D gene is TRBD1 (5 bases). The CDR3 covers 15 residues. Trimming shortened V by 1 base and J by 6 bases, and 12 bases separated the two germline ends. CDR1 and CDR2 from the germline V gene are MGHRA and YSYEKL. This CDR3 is CASSQVGQGSGELFF. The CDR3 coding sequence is TGCGCCAGCAGCCAAGTAGGGCAGGGATCCGGGGAGCTGTTTTTT.

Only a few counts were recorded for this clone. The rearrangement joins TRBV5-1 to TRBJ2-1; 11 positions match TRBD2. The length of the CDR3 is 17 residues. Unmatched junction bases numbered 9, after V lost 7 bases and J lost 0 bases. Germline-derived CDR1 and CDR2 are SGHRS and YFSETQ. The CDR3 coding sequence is TGCGCCAGCCAAGCCCTAGCGGGGGGAAGCTCCTACAATGAGCAGTTCTTC. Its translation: CASQALAGGSSYNEQFF.

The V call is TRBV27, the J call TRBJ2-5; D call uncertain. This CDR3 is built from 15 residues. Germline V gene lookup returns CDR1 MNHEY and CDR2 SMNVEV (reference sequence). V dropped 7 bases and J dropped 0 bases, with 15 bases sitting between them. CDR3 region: CASIPRAGHQETQYF. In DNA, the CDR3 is TGTGCCAGCATTCCCCGGGCAGGCCACCAAGAGACCCAGTACTTC.

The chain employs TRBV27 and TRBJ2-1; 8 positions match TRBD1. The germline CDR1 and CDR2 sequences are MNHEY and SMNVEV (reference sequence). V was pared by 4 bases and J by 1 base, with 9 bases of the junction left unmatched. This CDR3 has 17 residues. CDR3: CASSSPGQVISYNEQFF. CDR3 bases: TGTGCCAGCAGTTCCCCGGGACAGGTTATATCCTACAATGAGCAGTTCTTC.